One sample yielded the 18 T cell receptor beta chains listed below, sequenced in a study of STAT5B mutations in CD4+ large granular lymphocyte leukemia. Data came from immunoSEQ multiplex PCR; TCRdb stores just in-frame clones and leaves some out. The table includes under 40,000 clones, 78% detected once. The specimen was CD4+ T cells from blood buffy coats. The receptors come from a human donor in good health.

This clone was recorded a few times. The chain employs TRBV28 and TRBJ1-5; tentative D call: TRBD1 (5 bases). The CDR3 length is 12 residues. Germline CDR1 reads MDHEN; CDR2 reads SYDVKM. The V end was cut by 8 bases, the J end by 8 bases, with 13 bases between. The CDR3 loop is CASFIGGEPQHF. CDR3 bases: TGTGCCAGCTTTATCGGAGGGGAGCCCCAGCATTTT.

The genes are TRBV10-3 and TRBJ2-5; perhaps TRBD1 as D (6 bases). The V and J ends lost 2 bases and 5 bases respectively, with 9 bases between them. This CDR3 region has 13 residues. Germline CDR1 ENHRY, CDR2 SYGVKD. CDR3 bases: TGTGCCATCAGTGAGCAGGGGCAGGAGACCCAGTACTTC. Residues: CAISEQGQETQYF.

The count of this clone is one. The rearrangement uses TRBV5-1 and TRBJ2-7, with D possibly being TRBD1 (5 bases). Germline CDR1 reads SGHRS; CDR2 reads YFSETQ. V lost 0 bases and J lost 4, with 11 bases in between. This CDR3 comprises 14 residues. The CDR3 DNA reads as TGCGCCAGCAGCTTGGTTACAGGAAATTACGAGCAGTACTTC. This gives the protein CASSLVTGNYEQYF. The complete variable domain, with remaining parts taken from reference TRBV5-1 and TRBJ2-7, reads KAGVTQTPRYLIKTRGQQVTLSCSPISGHRSVSWYQQTPGQGLQFLFEYFSETQRNKGNFPGRFSGRQFSNSRSEMNVSTLELGDSALYLCASSLVTGNYEQYFGPGTRLTVT.

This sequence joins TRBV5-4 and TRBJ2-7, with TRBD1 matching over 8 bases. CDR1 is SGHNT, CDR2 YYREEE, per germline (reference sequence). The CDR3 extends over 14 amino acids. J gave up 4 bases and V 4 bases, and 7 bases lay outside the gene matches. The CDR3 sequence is CASSQGQGIYEQYF. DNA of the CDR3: TGTGCCAGCAGCCAAGGACAGGGAATTTACGAGCAGTACTTC.

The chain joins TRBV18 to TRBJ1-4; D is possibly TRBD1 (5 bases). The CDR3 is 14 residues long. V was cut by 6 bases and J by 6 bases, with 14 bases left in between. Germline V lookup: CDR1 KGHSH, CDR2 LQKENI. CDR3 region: CASSFGTSDEKLFF. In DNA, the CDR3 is TGTGCCAGCTCGTTCGGGACGAGCGATGAAAAACTGTTTTTT.

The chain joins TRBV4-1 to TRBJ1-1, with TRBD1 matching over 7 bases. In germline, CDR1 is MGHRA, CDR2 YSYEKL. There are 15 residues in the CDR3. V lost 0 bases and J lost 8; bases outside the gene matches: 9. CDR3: CASSQEQDRGREAFF. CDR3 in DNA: TGCGCCAGCAGCCAAGAACAGGATAGGGGGCGCGAAGCTTTCTTT.

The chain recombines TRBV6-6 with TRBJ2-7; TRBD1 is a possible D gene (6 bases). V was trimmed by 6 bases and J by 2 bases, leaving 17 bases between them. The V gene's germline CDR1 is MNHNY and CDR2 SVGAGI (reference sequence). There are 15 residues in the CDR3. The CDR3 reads CASSTGTPTPYEQYF. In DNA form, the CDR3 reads TGTGCCAGCAGCACGGGGACACCGACTCCCTACGAGCAGTACTTC.

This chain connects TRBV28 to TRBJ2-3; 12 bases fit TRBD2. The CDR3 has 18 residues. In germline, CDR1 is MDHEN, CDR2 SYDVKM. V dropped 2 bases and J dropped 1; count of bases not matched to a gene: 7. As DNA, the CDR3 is TGTGCCAGCAGTTTAAGTCTAGCGGGAGGGTCGGGCACAGATACGCAGTATTTT. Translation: CASSLSLAGGSGTDTQYF. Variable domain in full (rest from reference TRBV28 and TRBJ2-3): DVKVTQSSRYLVKRTGEKVFLECVQDMDHENMFWYRQDPGLGLRLIYFSYDVKMKEKGDIPEGYSVSREKKERFSLILESASTNQTSMYLCASSLSLAGGSGTDTQYFGPGTRLTVL.

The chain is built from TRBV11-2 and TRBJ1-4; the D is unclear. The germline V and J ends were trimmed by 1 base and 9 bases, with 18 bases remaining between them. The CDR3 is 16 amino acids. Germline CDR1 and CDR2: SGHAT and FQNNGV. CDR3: CASSLAVGGSRQKLFF. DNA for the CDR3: TGTGCCAGCAGCTTAGCGGTTGGTGGGTCAAGGCAAAAACTGTTTTTT.

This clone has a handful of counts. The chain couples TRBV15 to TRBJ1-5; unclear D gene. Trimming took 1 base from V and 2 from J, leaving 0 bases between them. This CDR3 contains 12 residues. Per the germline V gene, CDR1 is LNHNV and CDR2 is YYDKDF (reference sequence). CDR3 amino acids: CATSRGNQPQHF. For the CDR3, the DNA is TGTGCCACCAGCAGAGGCAATCAGCCCCAGCATTTT.

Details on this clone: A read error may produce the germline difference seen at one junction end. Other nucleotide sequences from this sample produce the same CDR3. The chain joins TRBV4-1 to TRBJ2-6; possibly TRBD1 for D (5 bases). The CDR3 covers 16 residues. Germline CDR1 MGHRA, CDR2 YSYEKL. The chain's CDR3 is CASSQAPTSGANVLTF. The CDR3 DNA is TGCGCCAGCAGCCAAGCCCCGACCTCTGGGGCCAACGTTCTGACTTTC.

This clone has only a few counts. CDR3 bases: TGTGCCAGCAGCGTAGTAGACACCGGGGAGCTGTTTTTT. This encodes CASSVVDTGELFF. This chain uses TRBV9 with TRBJ2-2, with no clear D. With 0 bases removed from V and 3 bases from J, the gap between germline ends came to 3 bases. The CDR3 covers 13 residues. CDR1 and CDR2 from the germline V gene are SGDLS and YYNGEE.

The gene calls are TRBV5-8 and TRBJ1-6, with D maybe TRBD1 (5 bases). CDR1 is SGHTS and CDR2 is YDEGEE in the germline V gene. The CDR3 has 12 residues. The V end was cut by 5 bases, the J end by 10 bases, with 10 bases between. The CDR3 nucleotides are TGTGCCAGCAGTTACAGGCAATCACCCCTCCACTTT. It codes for CASSYRQSPLHF. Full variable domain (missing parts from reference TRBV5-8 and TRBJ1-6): EAGVTQSPTHLIKTRGQQATLRCSPISGHTSVYWYQQALGLGLQFLLWYDEGEERNRGNFPPRFSGRQFPNYSSELNVNALELEDSALYLCASSYRQSPLHFGNGTRLTVT.

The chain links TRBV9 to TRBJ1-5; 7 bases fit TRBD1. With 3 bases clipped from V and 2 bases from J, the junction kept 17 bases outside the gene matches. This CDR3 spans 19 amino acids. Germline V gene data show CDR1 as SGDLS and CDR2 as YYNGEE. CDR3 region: CASSGPDRETGEGNQPQHF. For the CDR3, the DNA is TGTGCCAGCAGCGGGCCGGATAGAGAAACAGGGGAAGGCAATCAGCCCCAGCATTTT.

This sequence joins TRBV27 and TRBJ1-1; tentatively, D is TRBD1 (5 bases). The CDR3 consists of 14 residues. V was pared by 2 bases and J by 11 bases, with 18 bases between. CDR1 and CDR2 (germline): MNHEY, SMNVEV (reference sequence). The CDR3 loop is CASSLGPAGRRAFF. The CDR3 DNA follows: TGTGCCAGCAGTTTAGGCCCCGCAGGGAGGCGGGCTTTCTTT.

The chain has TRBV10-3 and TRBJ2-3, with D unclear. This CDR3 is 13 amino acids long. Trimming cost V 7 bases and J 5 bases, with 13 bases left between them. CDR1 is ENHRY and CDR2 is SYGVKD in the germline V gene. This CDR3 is CAITAGWGDTQYF. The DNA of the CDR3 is TGTGCCATCACGGCCGGGTGGGGAGATACGCAGTATTTT.

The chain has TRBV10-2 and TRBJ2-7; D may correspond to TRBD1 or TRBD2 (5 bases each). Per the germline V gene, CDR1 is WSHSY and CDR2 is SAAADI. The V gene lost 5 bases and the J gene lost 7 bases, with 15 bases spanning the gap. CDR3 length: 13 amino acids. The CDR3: CASSSPGRSEQYF. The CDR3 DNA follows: TGCGCCAGCAGTTCTCCGGGACGATCGGAGCAGTACTTC.

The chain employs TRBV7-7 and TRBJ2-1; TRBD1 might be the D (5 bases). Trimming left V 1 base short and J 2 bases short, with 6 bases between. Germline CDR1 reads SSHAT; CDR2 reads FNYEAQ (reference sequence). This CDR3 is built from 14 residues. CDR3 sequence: CASSLGGPYNEQFF. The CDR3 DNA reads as TGTGCCAGCAGCTTAGGGGGCCCCTACAATGAGCAGTTCTTC.